Below are 14 T cell receptor beta chains sequenced from a single sample in a study of T-cell reconstitution after alpha-beta-depleted transplantation in children. The TCRbeta library incorporated unique molecular identifiers. TCRdb called the PCR reads again in MiXCR, with one record for every CDR3 protein. This sample has about 170,000 distinct CDR3 sequences; more than 9.5% occur once, and the top ten carry approximately 13%. Sequenced material: PBMCs, taken before TCRalphabeta/CD19-depleted stem cell transplant. These TCRs come from a boy aged 2 to 10 with acute myeloid leukemia, due to receive a stem cell transplant.

In this sample, this clonotype turned up many times. V is TRBV12-3 or TRBV12-4 and J is TRBJ2-3; D gene ambiguous. Between the trimmed V and J ends, which lost 5 bases and 2 bases, there was a span of 5 bases. This CDR3 contains 12 residues. This CDR3 is CASSDNTDTQYF. Here the CDR3 DNA reads TGTGCCAGCAGTGATAACACAGATACGCAGTATTTT.

In regard to this clonotype: This clone may be a read error of a much larger clone one base away. The rearrangement joins TRBV7-3 to TRBJ1-6; D unresolved. Germline V lookup: CDR1 SGHTA, CDR2 FQGTGA. This CDR3 contains 13 residues. The germline V and J ends were trimmed by 4 bases and 9 bases, with 10 bases remaining between them. The CDR3, as DNA: TGTGCCAGCAGCTCAAGCCTGGGTTCACCCCTCCACTTT. It specifies CASSSSLGSPLHF.

This clonotype was observed at least ten times. The CDR3 DNA reads TGTGCCAGCATGGCCACCGCGGGGACAAAGAACACCGGGGAGCTGTTTTTT. It is translated as CASMATAGTKNTGELFF. This chain uses TRBV28 with TRBJ2-2; tentatively, D is TRBD1 or TRBD2 (6 bases each). Germline lookup yields CDR1 MDHEN and CDR2 SYDVKM. V was shortened by 7 bases and J by 1 base, with 19 bases between the two germline ends. This CDR3 contains 17 residues.

There are many counts of this clonotype. The chain combines TRBV5-1 with TRBJ2-1, with unresolved D. The V end was cut by 0 bases, the J end by 8 bases, with 9 bases between. This CDR3 comprises 13 residues. Germline V gene data show CDR1 as SGHRS and CDR2 as YFSETQ. The CDR3 bases are TGCGCCAGCAGCTTGGATTCGCCGGATGAGCAGTTCTTC. Its protein is CASSLDSPDEQFF.

This clonotype was picked up many times. The J gene is TRBJ2-7, the V gene TRBV15; tentatively, D is TRBD2 (5 bases). The germline V and J ends were trimmed by 2 bases and 7 bases, with 12 bases remaining between them. CDR1 and CDR2 from the germline V gene are LNHNV and YYDKDF (reference sequence). The CDR3 is made up of 13 amino acids. The CDR3 DNA reads as TGTGCCACCAGCAGACGAGGAACGGGGGAGCAGTACTTC. Translating gives CATSRRGTGEQYF.

This clonotype was recorded many times. The chain carries TRBV28 and TRBJ1-6; TRBD1 aligns across 8 bases. CDR3 length: 15 residues. Trimming cost V 5 bases and J 9 bases; bases outside gene matches: 9. Per the germline V gene, CDR1 is MDHEN and CDR2 is SYDVKM. Written as DNA, the CDR3 is TGTGCCAGCAGTCCTACGACAGGGGTGGGTTCACCCCTCCACTTT. It specifies CASSPTTGVGSPLHF.

This clonotype showed up many times. In DNA form, the CDR3 reads TGTGCCATCAGTGGATCCCACGGGAGAGGTAATCAGCCCCAGCATTTT. It codes for CAISGSHGRGNQPQHF. J is TRBJ1-5 and V is TRBV10-3; no clear D gene. Germline-derived CDR1 and CDR2 are ENHRY and SYGVKD. The CDR3 runs 16 residues. Trimming took 4 bases from V and 4 from J, leaving 17 bases between them.

This clonotype was seen many times. This chain connects TRBV5-1 to TRBJ2-3; TRBD2 matches 10 bases. The CDR3 contains 17 residues. The germline gives CDR1 SGHRS, CDR2 YFSETQ. V dropped 0 bases and J dropped 2; count of bases not matched to a gene: 6. CDR3 sequence reads: CASSLVGLAEFTDTQYF. CDR3 nucleotides: TGCGCCAGCAGCTTGGTAGGACTAGCGGAGTTCACAGATACGCAGTATTTT.

Ten or more counts support this clonotype. V is TRBV6-5 and J is TRBJ1-1, with 8 bases that match TRBD1. This CDR3 is built from 13 residues. The germline V gene encodes CDR1 MNHEY and CDR2 SVGAGI. Unmatched junction bases numbered 4, after V lost 2 bases and J lost 8 bases. The CDR3 bases are TGTGCCAGCAGTTACGACCGGGACAGGGAAGCTTTCTTT. Translation gives CASSYDRDREAFF.

This clonotype was found many times. The rearrangement joins TRBV29-1 to TRBJ2-1; TRBD2 matches 7 bases. Germline CDR1 is SQVTM and CDR2 is ANQGSEA. J was trimmed by 0 bases and V by 3 bases; bases with no gene match: 2. This CDR3 has 14 amino acids. This CDR3 is CSVEGGGSYNEQFF. For the CDR3, the DNA is TGCAGCGTTGAGGGCGGGGGCTCCTACAATGAGCAGTTCTTC.

This clonotype showed up many times. The genes are TRBV5-6 and TRBJ1-1; TRBD1 agrees at 11 bases. There are 14 residues in the CDR3. V was clipped by 2 bases and J by 9 bases; unmatched bases: 6. CDR1 is SGHDT, CDR2 YYEEEE, per germline. CDR3 residues: CASSFPGTGGKAFF. The CDR3 nucleotides are TGTGCCAGCAGCTTCCCCGGGACAGGGGGGAAAGCTTTCTTT.

This clonotype was detected many times. The chain carries TRBV5-1 and TRBJ2-2; TRBD1 might be the D (6 bases). The length of the CDR3 is 16 residues. Between the trimmed V and J ends, which lost 0 bases and 2 bases, there was a span of 11 bases. Looked up from germline, CDR1 is SGHRS and CDR2 is YFSETQ. The CDR3 sequence: CASSLVQGLNTGELFF. For the CDR3, the DNA is TGCGCCAGCAGCTTGGTACAGGGCCTAAACACCGGGGAGCTGTTTTTT. Combining the CDR3 with reference TRBV5-1 and TRBJ2-2 gives the whole variable domain KAGVTQTPRYLIKTRGQQVTLSCSPISGHRSVSWYQQTPGQGLQFLFEYFSETQRNKGNFPGRFSGRQFSNSRSEMNVSTLELGDSALYLCASSLVQGLNTGELFFGEGSRLTVL.

This clonotype occurred many times. This chain joins TRBV20-1 and TRBJ2-2, with 15 bases fitting TRBD2. CDR3 length equals 16 residues. Germline CDR1 and CDR2: DFQATT and SNEGSKA (reference sequence). With V trimmed by 6 bases and J by 3 bases, 5 bases remained unmatched. CDR3 DNA sequence: TGCAGTGCCCGGACTAGCGGGAGGGTCGACACCGGGGAGCTGTTTTTT. It translates to CSARTSGRVDTGELFF.

This clonotype has a count of ten or more. V is TRBV15 and J is TRBJ2-2; 11 bases fit TRBD2. The V and J ends lost 1 base and 0 bases, in that order; junction bases with no gene match: 4. Germline assignment: CDR1 LNHNV and CDR2 YYDKDF (reference sequence). The CDR3 is made up of 18 amino acids. This CDR3 is CATSRGLAGNANTGELFF. The CDR3 coding sequence is TGTGCCACCAGCAGAGGACTAGCGGGGAACGCGAACACCGGGGAGCTGTTTTTT.